This TCR beta chain was captured in a study of monozygotic twins with inflammatory bowel disease. For each CDR3 protein, TCRdb gives one entry from its re-call of the 5' RACE reads, without DNA. The sample table sets out approximately 110,000 distinct CDR3 sequences. The germline V gene has CDR1 SEHNR and CDR2 FQNEAQ (reference sequence). The CDR3 is made up of 13 amino acids. This chain links TRBV7-9 with TRBJ1-5; TCRdb lists TRBD1, though no DNA is available to test this call. The receptor was isolated from a human donor with ulcerative colitis or Crohn's disease, or a healthy co-twin of an affected twin (not recorded which). Sequenced input: blood. CDR3 in amino acids: CASSLALGEPQHF.